These T cell receptor beta chains were read from a single sample in a study of neurological immune-mediated disorders. Each CDR3 protein gets one entry after TCRdb re-called the 5' RACE reads with MiXCR. The data hold tens of thousands of distinct CDR3 sequences, with under 4.5% observed a single time. Specimen: PBMCs. Receptor source: a woman between 50 and 59 years old with multiple sclerosis. Each CDR3 is given with its conserved first and last residue.

>TRBJ2-1|13|TRBV3-1
CASSQISGGAQFF
>TRBJ2-1|12|TRBV6-1
CASSESRTEQFF
>TRBJ2-2|13|TRBV5-1
CANRKGKSGELFF
>TRBJ2-3|18|TRBV7-9
CASSLAVGGGGKTDTQYF
>TRBJ2-7|14|TRBV18
CASSSGTGSGEQYF
>TRBJ2-1|16|TRBV5-1
CASSLERQGSYNEQFF
>TRBJ2-3|13|TRBV20-1
CSARLVGADTQYF
>TRBJ1-4|14|TRBV7-2
CASRSGSIREKLFF
>TRBJ2-7|13|TRBV20-1
CSARDARGYEQYF
>TRBJ1-2|11|TRBV10-3
CATTSLYGYTF
>TRBJ2-1|13|TRBV27
CASSLWSYNEQFF
>TRBJ2-5|16|TRBV6-2/TRBV6-3
CASSTHRDDIQETQYF
>TRBJ2-3|15|TRBV5-1
CASSLDAERTDTQYF
>TRBJ2-3|12|TRBV20-1
CSAQRGADTQYF
>TRBJ2-1|15|TRBV4-3
CASSQIVSIYNEQFF
>TRBJ1-1|13|TRBV7-9
CASSLVQYTEAFF
>TRBJ2-4|20|TRBV20-1
CSARDSPQAGGSLAKNIQYF
>TRBJ1-1|15|TRBV7-2
CASSLYGTKNTEAFF
>TRBJ1-5|13|TRBV7-2
CASSYTGFQPQHF
>TRBJ2-7|11|TRBV7-2
CASSLDSEQYF
>TRBJ2-7|13|TRBV4-3
CASSRRQGHEQYF
>TRBJ2-4|18|TRBV27
CASSRIPSRDRVGNIQYF
>TRBJ1-6|15|TRBV28
CASSPPALENSPLHF
>TRBJ2-7|14|TRBV10-2
CASTGTGKSLEQYF
>TRBJ2-1|15|TRBV4-3
CASSQVSNSNNEQFF